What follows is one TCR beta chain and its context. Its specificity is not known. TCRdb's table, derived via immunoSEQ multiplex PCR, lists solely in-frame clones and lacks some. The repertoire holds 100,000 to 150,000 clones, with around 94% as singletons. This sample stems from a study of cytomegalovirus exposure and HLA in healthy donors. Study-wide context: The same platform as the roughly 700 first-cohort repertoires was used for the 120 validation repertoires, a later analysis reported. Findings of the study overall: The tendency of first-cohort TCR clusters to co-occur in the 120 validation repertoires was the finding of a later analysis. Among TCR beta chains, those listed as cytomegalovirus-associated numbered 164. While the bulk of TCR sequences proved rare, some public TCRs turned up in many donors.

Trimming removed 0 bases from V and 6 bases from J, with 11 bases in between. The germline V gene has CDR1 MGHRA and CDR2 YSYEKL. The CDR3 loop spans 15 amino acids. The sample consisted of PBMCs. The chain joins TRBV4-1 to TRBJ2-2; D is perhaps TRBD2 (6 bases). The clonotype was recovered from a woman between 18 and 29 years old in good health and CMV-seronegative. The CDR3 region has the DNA TGCGCCAGCAGCCAAGAGGGGGGTCTTGCCGGGGAGCTGTTTTTT. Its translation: CASSQEGGLAGELFF.